This TCR beta chain was sequenced in a study of blood T cell repertoires in COVID-19. In this sample, this clone turned up a few times. Germline V gives CDR1 SEHNR, CDR2 FQNEAQ (reference sequence). Trimming took off 5 bases at V and 0 bases at J, with 7 bases between the two ends. The CDR3 spans 14 residues. The method was immunoSEQ multiplex PCR; TCRdb's version includes in-frame clones alone and lacks a portion of them. The sample carries 110,000 or so clones, about 85% recorded once. The J gene is TRBJ1-4, the V gene TRBV7-9; maybe TRBD1 (6 bases). The clonotype was recovered from a human donor in a cohort sampled during active COVID-19. The sequencing input was peripheral blood. Written as DNA, the CDR3 is TGTGCCAGCAGCGCAGGGGCAACTAATGAAAAACTGTTTTTT. This codes for CASSAGATNEKLFF.